Reported below is one T cell receptor (beta chain). This clone was seen once. Its target antigen remains unknown. Within one base of it there is no much larger clone, and no base qualities were kept. The sample belongs to a study of shared clonotypes between healthy human individuals (dated by TCRdb to about 2020). A note on the overall study: Three men and a couple of women, aged 18 to 49 years, made up the cohort. To estimate repertoire size and how much clonotype sharing occurs between individuals, the study deeply sequenced the blood TCR repertoires of 5 or 6 healthy adults. To increase sequencing depth and limit assay-specific biases, TCR repertoire library preparation and sequencing were carried out by different laboratories using diverse techniques. Each donor's leukapheresis produced roughly between roughly 0.85 and 9 billion PBMCs. For each donor, three plates each were used for CD4 naive and CD4 memory, two plates were used for CD8 naive, and one plate was used for CD8 memory. Findings and caveats that apply to the study as a whole: About 5% of naive CD4, 3.5% of naive CD8, roughly 2.4% of memory CD4, and 0.35% to 0.5% of memory CD8 clonotypes were shared across several donors. Because the study included only a small number of donors, the genetic and exposure-history diversity represented was limited. Sampling was restricted to blood, and TCR repertoires in tissue are likely to differ from TCR repertoires in blood. Pairwise subsampling indicated that sequencing depth was expected to affect the degree of clonotype sharing among donors. Incomplete sequencing was indicated by rarefaction of sorted-subset datasets, despite the large sequencing depth. Higher generation probabilities were observed for clonotypes shared by all four sorted-subset donors than for non-shared clonotypes. Naive subsets generally had larger estimated clonotype richness than memory subsets did.

CD8 naive samples were obtained by positive selection for CCR7 among CD45RO-negative cells, yielding a CD45RA+CCR7+ population from which TemRA cells were excluded. The donors were healthy, HIV-negative adults with no recently reported acute infections or vaccinations. All donors were Caucasian adults living in Nashville, Tennessee, USA. Blood was collected by leukapheresis, and PBMCs were isolated by Ficoll-Histopaque density gradient centrifugation and then cryopreserved in liquid nitrogen vapor phase. Analytical flow cytometry was used to check the purity and quantity of every magnetically sorted T cell population. Genomic DNA was isolated from every sorted fraction and measured by UV absorbance on a Nanodrop 2000c. V and J lose 4 bases and 5 bases, and a span of 9 bases separates them. CDR1 and CDR2, looked up from the germline V gene (reference sequence), are LNHDA and SQIVND. The CDR3 goes from the cysteine to the phenylalanine over 13 residues. Only the CDR3 portion is preserved as DNA: 39 bases, with reading frame beginning at the first base.

TCR CDR3 regions were amplified from genomic DNA by multiplex PCR using the deep immunoSEQ assay. For each cell subset, the extracted genomic DNA was distributed evenly across all wells of several immunoSEQ 96-well plates, and each plate served as one replicate. For sorted subsets, roughly 200 ng genomic DNA, equal to some 30,000 T cell genomes, was loaded into each replicate PCR. The purified libraries were quantified using a Qubit 3.0 fluorometer, sized with a Bioanalyzer 2100, and then quantified again using the KAPA Library Quantification kit. Every immunoSEQ 96-well plate was sequenced on a separate single-read 150-cycle Illumina NextSeq 550 flow cell. The study's processing was this. Because only junctional sequences without quality scores were contained in the immunoSEQ output, filtering matching that applied to full-length reads could not be performed. Sequences were annotated with PyIR, a Python wrapper for IgBLAST v1.9, using IMGT germline references to assign V/J genes and CDR3. Reads were removed for weak V/J assignments (E-value above 1e-6), missing CDR3, stop codons, out-of-frame junctions, or ambiguous translated residues. V3J clonotypes were defined as sequences sharing the same inferred V gene, J gene, and CDR3 amino acid sequence. Percentage overlap between repertoires was computed as shared unique clonotypes divided by the size of the smaller repertoire. RTK rarefaction, the Chao1 estimator, and Recon v2.1 estimates of unobserved clonotypes were used to assess repertoire richness. OLGA was used to compute generation probabilities for all TCRbeta clonotypes that the gDNA method yielded from several donors. The table comes from immuneACCESS by way of TCRdb, which keeps in-frame sequences with V and J called. Part of the clones is missing from these tables; in studies checked, under half for an unresolved V gene and the rest for unknown reasons. V and J calls and clone size are as listed in that table; D and trimming were resolved from the DNA. The table for this sample lists about 2.1 million clones; about 92% of them were counted only once. Of the sample, roughly 1.8% is held by the ten largest clones.

Sequencing used naive CD8+ T cells from PBMCs. What this sample's cell subset or site label stands for: CD45RA+CCR7+. The chain is made from TRBV19 and TRBJ2-4; possibly the D gene is TRBD1, per 6 matching bases. The TCR sequence derives from a man aged 18 to 35 in good health. Some clones in this sample may be carry-over from other donors' samples. The CDR3 here reads CASSTRTENIQYF. The DNA is as follows: TGTGCCAGTAGTACCCGGACAGAAAACATTCAGTACTTC.